This TCR beta chain was captured in a study of blood T cell repertoires in COVID-19. Method: immunoSEQ multiplex PCR; TCRdb's copy keeps in-frame clones and lacks some. The profile shows a few hundred thousand clones, about 87% of them singletons. Germline assignment: CDR1 MNHEY and CDR2 SVGAGI. The CDR3 totals 13 residues. Unmatched junction bases numbered 2, after V lost 5 bases and J lost 5 bases. The J gene is TRBJ2-4, the V gene TRBV6-5, with 8 bases aligning to TRBD1. The origin of this receptor is a man younger than 35 with COVID-19, enrolled during active disease. Sequenced sample: peripheral blood. CDR3 amino acids: CASSQDRENIQYF. The CDR3 region has the DNA TGTGCCAGCAGTCAGGACAGGGAAAACATTCAGTACTTC.